One sample yielded the 9 T cell receptor beta chains listed below, sequenced in a study of cytomegalovirus exposure and HLA in healthy donors (TCRdb year 2017). The library was prepared using the immunoSEQ multiplex PCR assay. For the multiplex PCR, a mixture combining 60 forward primers for TCR Vbeta segments and 13 reverse primers for TCR Jbeta segments was used. The clones in this table, taken by TCRdb from immuneACCESS, are in-frame only. Not every clone is retained; where verified, under half of the shortfall comes from an unresolved V gene, and the cause of the rest is unknown. The sample includes about 150,000 clones, with over 60% observed a single time. 3% of the sample comes from the top ten. The specimen sequenced was PBMCs. These receptors were collected from a woman in her thirties in good health and CMV-seropositive.

The chain's CDR3 is CASSGRIRQGGTEAFF. In nucleotides, the CDR3 is TGTGCCAGCAGCGGACGGATTAGACAGGGCGGGACTGAAGCTTTCTTT. The chain joins TRBV9 to TRBJ1-1, with 7 bases that match TRBD1. The CDR3 is 16 residues long. CDR1 is SGDLS and CDR2 is YYNGEE in the germline V gene. V lost 3 bases to trimming and J lost 5 bases; unmatched junction nucleotides: 13.

The chain links TRBV6-5 to TRBJ2-1; 7 bases are shared with TRBD1. The CDR3 consists of 15 residues. Germline V gives CDR1 MNHEY, CDR2 SVGAGI. The J segment lost 2 bases and the V segment lost 2 bases, leaving 3 bases of the junction unmatched. The CDR3 nucleotides read TGTGCCAGCAGTTACGAGGGACAGACCTACAATGAGCAGTTCTTC. It translates to CASSYEGQTYNEQFF.

In this sample, this clone turned up a few times. The chain employs TRBV14 and TRBJ2-7; 10 nucleotides line up with TRBD2. This CDR3 is built from 15 residues. Germline-derived CDR1 and CDR2 are SGHDN and FVKESK. The V and J ends lost 3 bases and 3 bases, in that order; junction bases with no gene match: 5. The CDR3 is CASSHTLAGIYEQYF. CDR3 coding DNA: TGTGCCAGCAGCCACACACTAGCGGGGATCTACGAGCAGTACTTC.

The chain uses TRBV7-9 and TRBJ2-5; 7 bases are shared with TRBD1. The germline V gene has CDR1 SEHNR and CDR2 FQNEAQ (reference sequence). This CDR3 has 15 amino acids. The junction had 10 bases not matched to a gene; V was cut back by 4 bases and J by 5 bases. The CDR3: CASSWWDSMDETQYF. The CDR3 DNA reads as TGTGCCAGCAGCTGGTGGGACAGCATGGATGAGACCCAGTACTTC. The entire variable domain, with the rest obtained from reference TRBV7-9 and TRBJ2-5, is as follows: DTGVSQNPRHKITKRGQNVTFRCDPISEHNRLYWYRQTLGQGPEFLTYFQNEAQLEKSRLLSDRFSAERPKGSFSTLEIQRTEQGDSAMYLCASSWWDSMDETQYFGPGTRLLVL.

The J gene is TRBJ2-7, the V gene TRBV2; 7 bases agree with TRBD2. The CDR3 consists of 12 residues. Looked up from germline, CDR1 is SNHLY and CDR2 is FYNNEI. With 5 bases clipped from V and 3 bases from J, the junction kept 1 base outside the gene matches. The CDR3 DNA sequence: TGTGCCAGCAGTTGGGACTACTACGAGCAGTACTTC. Protein sequence: CASSWDYYEQYF.

This chain links TRBV11-2 with TRBJ2-7; TRBD2 aligns across 7 bases. Germline V gene lookup returns CDR1 SGHAT and CDR2 FQNNGV. This CDR3 is 15 amino acids long. The ends lost 5 bases at V and 3 bases at J; junction bases unmatched: 10. CDR3 amino acids: CASSLGRDGIYEQYF. CDR3 DNA sequence: TGTGCCAGCAGCCTGGGGAGGGACGGAATCTACGAGCAGTACTTC.

The rearrangement joins TRBV27 to TRBJ1-5; D gene uncertain. The CDR3 sequence is 13 residues long. CDR1 and CDR2 (germline): MNHEY, SMNVEV (reference sequence). Trimming removed 6 bases at V and 3 bases at J, with 9 bases between. The CDR3 here is CASSPSYNQPQHF. CDR3 DNA sequence: TGTGCCAGCAGCCCCTCTTACAATCAGCCCCAGCATTTT.

The rearrangement links TRBV7-8 to TRBJ2-1; the match to TRBD2 covers 7 bases. Per germline, CDR1 SGHVS and CDR2 FQNEAQ. CDR3 length: 14 amino acids. V lost 7 bases to trimming and J lost 5 bases; unmatched junction nucleotides: 8. The CDR3 nucleotides read TGTGCCAGCACCCCCGGGGGGACGGACAATGAGCAGTTCTTC. Its protein product is CASTPGGTDNEQFF.

The chain uses TRBV7-9 and TRBJ1-6; maybe TRBD1 (6 bases). Germline CDR1 is SEHNR and CDR2 is FQNEAQ (reference sequence). There are 16 residues in the CDR3. V lost 5 bases and J 10 bases, leaving 21 bases between the germline ends. The CDR3 sequence: CASSPRDISNGSPLHF. For the CDR3, the DNA is TGTGCCAGCAGCCCCCGGGACATCTCTAATGGGTCACCCCTCCACTTT.